The source of this T cell receptor (beta chain) is a study of OX40 agonist ivuxolimab in advanced cancers. Blood sampling was done at baseline, cycle 4 day 1, and cycle 7 day 1. Generated by immunoSEQ multiplex PCR, the TCRdb table keeps only in-frame clones and is missing some. The sample records roughly 86,000 clones, around nine tenths being singletons. The trim removed 5 bases at V and 4 bases at J, leaving 6 bases unmatched. The CDR3 consists of 14 residues. Germline CDR1 and CDR2: LNHDA and SQIVND (reference sequence). Sequenced material: CD4+ or CD8+ T cells sorted from blood, taken in a trial of the OX40 agonist ivuxolimab. This TCR was recovered from an adult with an advanced solid tumor such as melanoma, head and neck, liver or kidney cancer. The rearrangement uses TRBV19 and TRBJ1-1; 8 bases align to TRBD1. The CDR3 region is CASSLQGAGTEAFF. The DNA of the CDR3 is TGTGCCAGTAGTTTGCAGGGGGCGGGCACTGAAGCTTTCTTT.